The 7 T cell receptor beta chains below come from one sample, sequenced in a study of cytomegalovirus exposure and HLA in healthy donors. PCR employed 60 Vbeta and 13 Jbeta primers. Assay used: immunoSEQ multiplex PCR; TCRdb lists only in-frame clones, some missing. The sample records approximately 130,000 clones, 70% to 85% being singletons. The specimen sequenced was PBMCs. These receptor sequences come from a boy younger than 10 in good health and CMV-seronegative.

The chain combines TRBV21-1 with TRBJ2-1; TRBD2 is the table's D call, not checked against the DNA. TRBV21-1 is deemed a pseudogene. The CDR3 spans 15 residues. The CDR3 loop reads CASSKARESYNEQFF. CDR3 sequence (DNA): TGTGCCAGCAGCAAAGCGCGGGAGAGTTACAATGAGCAGTTCTTC.

This chain joins TRBV7-9 and TRBJ1-2, with D maybe TRBD1 (6 bases). Germline V gene lookup returns CDR1 SEHNR and CDR2 FQNEAQ (reference sequence). Trimming removed 7 bases at V and 6 bases at J, with 21 bases between. The CDR3 is 15 amino acids. The CDR3 spells CASTLRDKRLDGYTF. CDR3 DNA: TGTGCCAGCACCCTAAGGGACAAGAGGCTTGATGGCTACACCTTC.

The chain uses TRBV25-1 and TRBJ2-6; perhaps TRBD2 as D (5 bases). Trimming cost V 8 bases and J 0 bases, with 11 bases left between them. Germline lookup yields CDR1 MGHDK and CDR2 SYGVNS. The CDR3 contains 15 residues. CDR3 protein: CASGGAYSGANVLTF. The CDR3 region has the DNA TGTGCCAGCGGAGGAGCGTACTCTGGGGCCAACGTCCTGACTTTC.

This clone turned up a few times. The V gene is TRBV5-6, the J gene TRBJ2-7; D may be TRBD2 (5 bases). The CDR3 contains 13 residues. Looked up from germline, CDR1 is SGHDT and CDR2 is YYEEEE. Trimming removed 2 bases at V and 1 base at J, with 7 bases between. CDR3 sequence (DNA): TGTGCCAGCAGCTTTACTAGTTCCTACGAGCAGTACTTC. Its protein is CASSFTSSYEQYF.

There are a few counts of this clone. The chain uses TRBV4-1 and TRBJ2-5; the match to TRBD2 covers 8 bases. Germline V gene lookup returns CDR1 MGHRA and CDR2 YSYEKL. V was clipped by 1 base and J by 4 bases; unmatched bases: 14. The CDR3 contains 18 residues. The chain's CDR3 is CASSQGGTPGLVLETQYF. The CDR3 coding sequence is TGCGCCAGCAGCCAAGGGGGAACTCCGGGACTAGTATTAGAGACCCAGTACTTC.

This chain joins TRBV19 and TRBJ1-2, with 8 bases identical to TRBD1. Trimming removed 4 bases from V and 3 bases from J; junction bases left unmatched: 4. Germline V CDR1 and CDR2: LNHDA, SQIVND (reference sequence). The CDR3 runs 14 residues. The CDR3 DNA reads TGTGCCAGTAGTAAGGACAGGGCACACTATGGCTACACCTTC. This translates into CASSKDRAHYGYTF.

This clone has only one observation. An end of the junction does not agree with germline; a read error may underlie this. This chain connects TRBV7-9 to TRBJ1-2, with 7 bases lining up with TRBD1. Germline CDR1 is SEHNR and CDR2 is FQNEAQ (reference sequence). CDR3 size: 16 residues. CDR3 amino acids: CSSSFPPKGAYYGYTF. In DNA form, the CDR3 reads TGTTCCAGCAGCTTTCCCCCCAAGGGGGCCTACTATGGCTACACCTTC.